These 31 T cell receptor beta chains came from one sample sequenced in a study of blood T cell repertoires in COVID-19. Here immunoSEQ multiplex PCR was the method, and the copy in TCRdb shows in-frame clones only, minus some. The profile shows around 120,000 clones, 69% of them singletons. The material sequenced was peripheral blood. These receptors were taken from a woman in her 70s with acute or convalescent COVID-19.

The chain recombines TRBV6-6 with TRBJ2-1, with TRBD2 matching over 8 bases. Germline V gene sequence: CDR1 MNHNY, CDR2 SVGAGI (reference sequence). This CDR3 comprises 15 residues. With V trimmed by 2 bases and J by 6 bases, 6 bases remained unmatched. The CDR3 region is CASSYPGGGSNEQFF. The CDR3 DNA reads as TGTGCCAGCAGTTACCCGGGGGGGGGAAGCAATGAGCAGTTCTTC.

This clone was seen more than once but under ten times. The V call is TRBV9, the J call TRBJ2-1; 8 positions match TRBD2. V dropped 4 bases and J dropped 2; count of bases not matched to a gene: 8. The germline V gene has CDR1 SGDLS and CDR2 YYNGEE. The length of the CDR3 is 16 residues. The chain's CDR3 is CASSTRTSRPYNEQFF. The CDR3 DNA reads as TGTGCCAGCAGCACCCGGACTAGCCGCCCCTACAATGAGCAGTTCTTC.

V and J are TRBV29-1 and TRBJ2-7; the match to TRBD1 covers 7 bases. This CDR3 has 13 residues. V lost 5 bases, J lost 2 bases, and 6 bases stayed unmatched. Germline V gene data show CDR1 as SQVTM and CDR2 as ANQGSEA. CDR3 bases: TGCAGCGTTCGTTCAGGGGGAACCTACGAGCAGTACTTC. Its translation is CSVRSGGTYEQYF.

The chain carries TRBV5-1 and TRBJ1-1; D is possibly TRBD1 (5 bases). Germline assignment: CDR1 SGHRS and CDR2 YFSETQ. V was pared by 0 bases and J by 0 bases, with 6 bases between. The CDR3 consists of 14 residues. The CDR3 here is CASSLGTLNTEAFF. The DNA for the CDR3 is TGCGCCAGCAGCTTGGGGACACTGAACACTGAAGCTTTCTTT. Full variable domain (outside the CDR3, taken from reference TRBV5-1 and TRBJ1-1): KAGVTQTPRYLIKTRGQQVTLSCSPISGHRSVSWYQQTPGQGLQFLFEYFSETQRNKGNFPGRFSGRQFSNSRSEMNVSTLELGDSALYLCASSLGTLNTEAFFGQGTRLTVV.

The sample holds many counts of this clone. This chain links TRBV2 with TRBJ1-2, with D perhaps TRBD1 (5 bases). The CDR3 is made up of 15 amino acids. V lost 3 bases, J lost 5 bases, and 16 bases lay in between. Germline CDR1 is SNHLY and CDR2 is FYNNEI. The CDR3, as DNA: TGTGCCAGCAGTGAGGGCCAGGGCTTAGTATATGGCTACACCTTC. Protein sequence: CASSEGQGLVYGYTF.

This clone has more than one count but fewer than ten. V and J are TRBV7-9 and TRBJ2-5, with 7 positions matching TRBD1. CDR1 is SEHNR, CDR2 FQNEAQ, per germline (reference sequence). CDR3 length: 14 amino acids. Trimming took 5 bases from V and 5 from J; bases not matched to a gene: 8. CDR3 loop: CASSQTGVWETQYF. CDR3 DNA sequence: TGTGCCAGCAGCCAAACAGGGGTTTGGGAGACCCAGTACTTC.

V gene TRBV28 combines with J gene TRBJ2-3, with D possibly matching TRBD2 (6 bases). Germline values: CDR1 MDHEN, CDR2 SYDVKM. Trimming cost V 6 bases and J 2 bases, with 12 bases left between them. The CDR3 extends over 14 amino acids. CDR3 coding DNA: TGTGCCAGCAGCTCTCCGGGGGTCACAGATACGCAGTATTTT. This sequence encodes CASSSPGVTDTQYF.

This rearrangement joins TRBV27 to TRBJ1-1, with D maybe TRBD1 (6 bases). CDR3 length: 15 residues. The germline CDR1 and CDR2 sequences are MNHEY and SMNVEV (reference sequence). Trimming took 0 bases from V and 3 from J, leaving 11 bases between them. The CDR3 DNA follows: TGTGCCAGCAGTTTATCACCGACAGGATACACTGAAGCTTTCTTT. Translated, it gives CASSLSPTGYTEAFF.

This clone was seen just once. Written as DNA, the CDR3 is TGCAGCGTTGAATTCGGAGCTGATCCTTACGAGCAGTACTTC. Its protein product is CSVEFGADPYEQYF. This chain uses TRBV29-1 with TRBJ2-7, with D unresolved. CDR1 and CDR2 (germline): SQVTM, ANQGSEA. Trimming cost V 2 bases and J 4 bases, with 15 bases left between them. The CDR3 spans 14 residues.

The chain uses TRBV4-1 and TRBJ2-3; weak D call: TRBD1 (5 bases). Germline CDR1 MGHRA, CDR2 YSYEKL. The CDR3 covers 16 residues. V lost 3 bases and J lost 2, with 15 bases in between. As DNA, the CDR3 is TGCGCCAGCAGCCAGGGATCGAGCAGGGCCACAGATACGCAGTATTTT. Translated: CASSQGSSRATDTQYF.

This clone appeared many times. The chain has TRBV5-4 and TRBJ2-7; maybe TRBD1 (6 bases). This CDR3 spans 19 amino acids. V was pared by 0 bases and J by 4 bases, with 26 bases between. Germline-derived CDR1 and CDR2 are SGHNT and YYREEE (reference sequence). CDR3 sequence reads: CASSLGGIGQRSRGYEQYF. Here the CDR3 DNA reads TGTGCCAGCAGCTTGGGGGGGATTGGACAGCGATCCCGAGGGTACGAGCAGTACTTC.

The chain links TRBV19 to TRBJ2-3; 7 positions agree with TRBD1. Germline-derived CDR1 and CDR2 are LNHDA and SQIVND (reference sequence). The CDR3 is 13 residues long. V lost 5 bases, J lost 4 bases, and 3 bases stayed unmatched. CDR3 nucleotide sequence: TGTGCCAGTAGTCAGACAGGGTCAGATACGCAGTATTTT. Protein product: CASSQTGSDTQYF.

This clone was detected once. The rearrangement joins TRBV20-1 to TRBJ2-7, with D possibly matching TRBD2 (5 bases). V was trimmed by 5 bases and J by 3 bases, leaving 8 bases between them. CDR1 and CDR2 from the germline V gene are DFQATT and SNEGSKA (reference sequence). The CDR3 has 11 amino acids. CDR3 amino acids: CSAESGYEQYF. The CDR3 bases are TGCAGTGCTGAAAGCGGCTACGAGCAGTACTTC.

This chain links TRBV5-4 with TRBJ1-2; no definite D call. Germline CDR1 reads SGHNT; CDR2 reads YYREEE (reference sequence). Trimming removed 0 bases from V and 3 bases from J, with 12 bases in between. This CDR3 contains 15 residues. The CDR3 reads CASSLVYGGYYGYTF. The CDR3 DNA follows: TGTGCCAGCAGCTTGGTTTATGGCGGATACTATGGCTACACCTTC.

The CDR3, as DNA: TGTGCCAGCAGTGGCGGGGTTGCGGTGATTCAGTTCTTC. This sequence encodes CASSGGVAVIQFF. The chain is built from TRBV28 and TRBJ2-1; TRBD2 is a possible D gene (6 bases). V lost 5 bases to trimming and J lost 13 bases, with 18 bases between them. There are 13 residues in the CDR3. Per the germline V gene, CDR1 is MDHEN and CDR2 is SYDVKM.

The chain carries TRBV5-8 and TRBJ2-1; D is unresolved. With 4 bases removed from V and 6 bases from J, the gap between germline ends came to 5 bases. CDR3 length: 11 amino acids. Germline lookup yields CDR1 SGHTS and CDR2 YDEGEE. CDR3 protein: CASSPFNEQFF. The CDR3 region has the DNA TGTGCCAGCAGCCCTTTCAATGAGCAGTTCTTC.

The J gene is TRBJ2-5, the V gene TRBV19; the match to TRBD1 covers 7 bases. This CDR3 has 14 amino acids. V was pared by 4 bases and J by 3 bases, with 5 bases of the junction left unmatched. Germline V CDR1 and CDR2: LNHDA, SQIVND (reference sequence). CDR3 sequence reads: CASSTRDRKETQYF. The CDR3 DNA sequence: TGTGCCAGTAGTACCCGGGACAGAAAAGAGACCCAGTACTTC.

The chain couples TRBV10-3 to TRBJ1-3, with TRBD1 identical over 9 bases. The length of the CDR3 is 15 residues. The J segment lost 2 bases and the V segment lost 6 bases, leaving 5 bases of the junction unmatched. Germline CDR1 and CDR2: ENHRY and SYGVKD. DNA for the CDR3: TGTGCCATCAGGCCGACAGGGGGTGCTGGAAACACCATATATTTT. Its protein product is CAIRPTGGAGNTIYF.

The rearrangement uses TRBV5-4 and TRBJ2-2; TRBD2 matches at 10 bases. This CDR3 region has 16 residues. The germline V gene encodes CDR1 SGHNT and CDR2 YYREEE (reference sequence). The V segment lost 3 bases and the J segment 8 bases; nucleotides outside the gene matches: 10. CDR3 in amino acids: CASSSLAGAPGGELFF. Here the CDR3 DNA reads TGTGCCAGCAGCTCCCTAGCGGGAGCCCCTGGTGGGGAGCTGTTTTTT.

The V call is TRBV6-1, the J call TRBJ1-1; D unresolved. V dropped 1 base and J dropped 0 bases, with 9 bases sitting between them. The CDR3 contains 15 residues. Germline-derived CDR1 and CDR2 are MNHNS and SASEGT. CDR3 protein: CASSEGAVMNTEAFF. CDR3 in DNA: TGTGCCAGCAGTGAAGGTGCAGTCATGAACACTGAAGCTTTCTTT.

This clone was seen only once. The chain recombines TRBV6-6 with TRBJ1-1; the D gene is possibly TRBD1 (5 bases). In germline, CDR1 is MNHNY, CDR2 SVGAGI (reference sequence). Trimming cost V 5 bases and J 3 bases, with 10 bases left between them. The CDR3 length is 13 residues. The chain's CDR3 is CASSRPRDTEAFF. The CDR3 nucleotides are TGTGCCAGCAGTCGTCCCAGGGACACTGAAGCTTTCTTT.

The V gene is TRBV19, the J gene TRBJ1-2, with 7 bases identical to TRBD1. CDR1 LNHDA and CDR2 SQIVND come from the germline V gene (reference sequence). This CDR3 contains 16 residues. V shed 7 bases, J shed 2 bases, and the junction held 13 bases outside the gene matches. The CDR3 region has the DNA TGTGCCAGTAACCCTTTACGACAGGGTTTCAACTATGGCTACACCTTC. Protein product: CASNPLRQGFNYGYTF.

This clone has more than one count but fewer than ten. V gene TRBV9 combines with J gene TRBJ1-1, with D possibly TRBD1 on 5 matching bases. The CDR3 covers 16 residues. Trimming shortened V by 2 bases and J by 3 bases, and 17 bases separated the two germline ends. CDR1 and CDR2 from the germline V gene are SGDLS and YYNGEE. CDR3: CASSVSGSGADTEAFF. CDR3 nucleotide sequence: TGTGCCAGCAGCGTGTCCGGGTCTGGGGCGGACACTGAAGCTTTCTTT.

J is TRBJ2-1 and V is TRBV19, with 10 bases that match TRBD1. V shed 10 bases, J shed 5 bases, and the junction held 8 bases outside the gene matches. Per germline, CDR1 LNHDA and CDR2 SQIVND (reference sequence). The CDR3 spans 14 residues. The chain's CDR3 is CATETGGLNNEQFF. The CDR3 region has the DNA TGTGCCACCGAGACAGGGGGCTTGAACAATGAGCAGTTCTTC.

Comments on this clone: Other DNA sequences from this sample encode an identical CDR3 as well. The chain carries TRBV6-6 and TRBJ2-7; tentatively, D is TRBD2 (5 bases). This CDR3 is built from 13 residues. V was clipped by 2 bases and J by 1 base, with 6 bases between them. The germline CDR1 and CDR2 sequences are MNHNY and SVGAGI (reference sequence). DNA of the CDR3: TGTGCCAGCAGTTACCCGGGGTCCTACGAGCAGTACTTC. This codes for CASSYPGSYEQYF.

The V and J genes are TRBV27 and TRBJ2-3; 7 bases match TRBD2. With 3 bases clipped from V and 0 bases from J, the junction kept 0 bases outside the gene matches. The CDR3 sequence is 14 residues long. Germline CDR1 reads MNHEY; CDR2 reads SMNVEV (reference sequence). CDR3 protein: CASSFSGSTDTQYF. The CDR3 bases are TGTGCCAGCAGTTTTAGCGGGAGCACAGATACGCAGTATTTT.

The sample holds a few counts of this clone. The chain is built from TRBV2 and TRBJ1-2; the D is unclear. V was pared by 4 bases and J by 4 bases, with 13 bases between. The V gene's germline CDR1 is SNHLY and CDR2 FYNNEI. The CDR3 contains 14 residues. The CDR3 DNA is TGTGCCAGCAGTGCTAATGGCGGCCTCTATGGCTACACCTTC. It is translated as CASSANGGLYGYTF.

The chain uses TRBV5-6 and TRBJ1-4; 7 nucleotides agree with TRBD1. Looked up from germline, CDR1 is SGHDT and CDR2 is YYEEEE. This CDR3 contains 14 residues. Unmatched junction bases numbered 8, after V lost 5 bases and J lost 7 bases. CDR3 loop: CASRTGRRSEKLFF. CDR3 coding DNA: TGTGCCAGCAGGACAGGGCGGAGGTCTGAAAAACTGTTTTTT.

This chain connects TRBV2 to TRBJ1-4; TRBD1 might be the D (6 bases). V lost 5 bases, J lost 2 bases, and 9 bases lay in between. The CDR3 sequence is 14 residues long. Germline CDR1 SNHLY, CDR2 FYNNEI. DNA of the CDR3: TGTGCCAGCAGTAGGGGGGGGACTAATGAAAAACTGTTTTTT. Translating it yields CASSRGGTNEKLFF.

The chain recombines TRBV28 with TRBJ1-2; TRBD1 aligns across 7 bases. The CDR3 contains 13 residues. The V and J ends lost 2 bases and 6 bases, in that order; junction bases with no gene match: 3. CDR1 and CDR2 from the germline V gene are MDHEN and SYDVKM. The DNA for the CDR3 is TGTGCCAGCAGTTTACCGACAGGGAATGGCTACACCTTC. This translates into CASSLPTGNGYTF.

The rearrangement links TRBV15 to TRBJ1-3; D is undetermined. V lost 6 bases, J lost 0 bases, and 15 bases lay in between. Germline CDR1 LNHNV, CDR2 YYDKDF (reference sequence). The CDR3 runs to 16 residues. The CDR3 sequence is CATSLRRASSGNTIYF. CDR3 DNA: TGTGCCACCAGTCTTAGGCGGGCAAGCTCTGGAAACACCATATATTTT.